Presented here are 14 T cell receptor beta chains from one specimen sequenced in a study of cytomegalovirus exposure and HLA in healthy donors. It was with 60 Vbeta and 13 Jbeta primers that the PCR ran. This table comes from immunoSEQ multiplex PCR, and its TCRdb copy is limited to in-frame clones, with some not included. The repertoire holds 200,000 or so clones, with roughly four fifths as singletons. Sequencing was done on a sample of PBMCs. These receptors were collected from a woman aged 18 to 35 in good health and CMV-seropositive.

As for this clone: Other DNA sequences in this specimen translate into the identical CDR3. The chain uses TRBV5-1 and TRBJ2-3; 14 nucleotides agree with TRBD2. V dropped 0 bases and J dropped 4; count of bases not matched to a gene: 4. Germline CDR1 and CDR2: SGHRS and YFSETQ. The CDR3 loop spans 17 amino acids. CDR3 nucleotide sequence: TGCGCCAGCAGCTTGGCCGGACTAGCGGGGGGTCCAGATACGCAGTATTTT. It codes for CASSLAGLAGGPDTQYF. Full variable domain (remainder filled in from reference TRBV5-1 and TRBJ2-3): KAGVTQTPRYLIKTRGQQVTLSCSPISGHRSVSWYQQTPGQGLQFLFEYFSETQRNKGNFPGRFSGRQFSNSRSEMNVSTLELGDSALYLCASSLAGLAGGPDTQYFGPGTRLTVL.

The chain couples TRBV27 to TRBJ2-7, with TRBD1 identical over 10 bases. Germline CDR1 and CDR2: MNHEY and SMNVEV (reference sequence). This CDR3 region has 18 residues. The junction had 10 bases not matched to a gene; V was cut back by 0 bases and J by 2 bases. CDR3 in amino acids: CASSLSGTGDSTTYEQYF. The CDR3 DNA follows: TGTGCCAGCAGTTTATCGGGGACAGGGGACTCAACTACCTACGAGCAGTACTTC.

The chain links TRBV7-2 to TRBJ1-2; D unclear. Trimming cost V 0 bases and J 7 bases, with 18 bases left between them. Per the germline V gene, CDR1 is SGHTA and CDR2 is FQGNSA. There are 16 residues in the CDR3. In DNA form, the CDR3 reads TGTGCCAGCAGCTTAGCGTCGATTGGGCAGCCGGTTGGCTACACCTTC. Translated, it gives CASSLASIGQPVGYTF.

The rearrangement joins TRBV4-1 to TRBJ2-1; TRBD2 aligns across 13 bases. This CDR3 has 16 amino acids. CDR1 is MGHRA and CDR2 is YSYEKL in the germline V gene. V lost 4 bases and J lost 7; bases outside the gene matches: 7. CDR3 loop: CASSPLLAGGPNEQFF. The CDR3 DNA is TGCGCCAGCAGCCCGTTACTAGCGGGGGGGCCAAATGAGCAGTTCTTC.

The CDR3 coding sequence is TGTGCCAGCCGATGGGGAGATGAGCAGTTCTTC. Translating gives CASRWGDEQFF. The V and J genes are TRBV19 and TRBJ2-1; perhaps TRBD2 as D (5 bases). Germline CDR1 and CDR2: LNHDA and SQIVND (reference sequence). The CDR3 loop spans 11 amino acids. V lost 9 bases and J 8 bases, leaving 11 bases between the germline ends.

The rearrangement uses TRBV28 and TRBJ2-2; D might be TRBD2 (5 bases). CDR3 length: 16 residues. Germline V lookup: CDR1 MDHEN, CDR2 SYDVKM. Deletions cut 3 bases from V and 6 bases from J, with 17 bases between. The CDR3 reads CASSLGLEGPAGELFF. CDR3 coding DNA: TGTGCCAGCAGTTTGGGCCTTGAGGGCCCAGCCGGGGAGCTGTTTTTT.

The chain employs TRBV19 and TRBJ1-3, with D hard to call. The CDR3 has 13 amino acids. V lost 3 bases and J 0 bases, leaving 3 bases between the germline ends. Germline V gives CDR1 LNHDA, CDR2 SQIVND (reference sequence). The CDR3 here is CASSIRSGNTIYF. CDR3 coding DNA: TGTGCCAGTAGTATCCGCTCTGGAAACACCATATATTTT.

This chain connects TRBV2 to TRBJ2-3; a weak D match, TRBD1 (6 bases). V was pared by 3 bases and J by 6 bases, with 13 bases between. This CDR3 has 14 residues. Germline lookup yields CDR1 SNHLY and CDR2 FYNNEI. CDR3 loop: CASSDVRGADTQYF. CDR3 coding DNA: TGTGCCAGCAGTGATGTCAGGGGTGCCGATACGCAGTATTTT.

The chain uses TRBV7-2 and TRBJ1-2; unclear D gene. Germline loops: CDR1 SGHTA, CDR2 FQGNSA. V was clipped by 3 bases and J by 7 bases, with 18 bases between them. The CDR3 has 15 residues. CDR3 bases: TGTGCCAGCAGCTTCCCAACCTCTCAGGCGGGTGGCTACACCTTC. This translates into CASSFPTSQAGGYTF.

This chain uses TRBV30 with TRBJ1-1, with D perhaps matching TRBD1 (6 bases). The germline V and J ends were trimmed by 3 bases and 5 bases, with 13 bases remaining between them. The CDR3 consists of 13 residues. Germline V gene sequence: CDR1 GTSNPN, CDR2 SVGIG (reference sequence). The CDR3 nucleotides read TGTGCCTGGAGCGGGGGGCGGGAGACTGAAGCTTTCTTT. Its translation is CAWSGGRETEAFF.

In its sample, this clone was seen a few times. The V call is TRBV9, the J call TRBJ2-5; 16 bases fit TRBD2. CDR1 is SGDLS, CDR2 YYNGEE, per germline. Trimming cost V 4 bases and J 5 bases; bases outside gene matches: 5. The CDR3 has 16 amino acids. The CDR3 region has the DNA TGTGCCAGCAGCCCGGGACTAGCGGGGGGGCGCGAGACCCAGTACTTC. Translating it yields CASSPGLAGGRETQYF.

The chain couples TRBV9 to TRBJ1-1; D remains unclear. In germline, CDR1 is SGDLS, CDR2 YYNGEE. The CDR3 has 15 amino acids. The ends were cut back, 0 bases at V and 1 base at J, with 10 bases in the middle. The chain's CDR3 is CASSVGLAGNTEAFF. CDR3 DNA: TGTGCCAGCAGCGTAGGTTTGGCAGGGAACACTGAAGCTTTCTTT.

V usage is TRBV10-1 and J usage is TRBJ2-3; 7 nucleotides match TRBD1. This CDR3 contains 14 residues. The V and J ends lost 2 bases and 3 bases, in that order; junction bases with no gene match: 2. Germline CDR1 reads WNHNN; CDR2 reads SYGVQD (reference sequence). The DNA of the CDR3 is TGCGCCAGCAGTGAGGTACAGGGGACAGATACGCAGTATTTT. It translates to CASSEVQGTDTQYF.

This clone was found once. The chain uses TRBV19 and TRBJ2-1, with 9 bases matching TRBD1. The CDR3 extends over 13 amino acids. CDR1 is LNHDA and CDR2 is SQIVND in the germline V gene (reference sequence). The V segment lost 11 bases and the J segment 5 bases; nucleotides outside the gene matches: 7. CDR3 in DNA: TGTGCCTCGACGGGACAGGGAAACAATGAGCAGTTCTTC. Protein: CASTGQGNNEQFF.